This record looks at one TCR beta chain sequence and its context. What it binds is not known. The data belong to a study of radiation and T cells in renal cell carcinoma. Study observations and caveats: In blood, top tumor clones expanded by 2 weeks, shrinking by 4. Pretreatment tumor biopsies were lacking, so baseline clonotypes are unknown.

Described time point: blood 4 weeks post-SBRT, at nephrectomy. Documented treatment: 15 Gy SBRT to primary tumor, nephrectomy 4 weeks later. Nephrectomy followed 15 Gy stereotactic body radiation by 4 weeks. Serial blood draws occurred at baseline and 2 and 4 weeks post-SBRT. The table came from immunoSEQ multiplex PCR; TCRdb's copy has only in-frame clones and leaves some out. Of about 90,000 clones in the sample, roughly 84% are singletons; the top ten hold approximately 7.2%. Germline V gene sequence: CDR1 LNHNV, CDR2 YYDKDF (reference sequence). V was clipped by 0 bases and J by 7 bases, with 10 bases between them. The CDR3 runs to 14 residues.

The clonotype comes from a man aged 55 to 69 with renal cell carcinoma. The chain recombines TRBV15 with TRBJ1-5; D uncertain. The sample was blood, taken from a patient whose treatment included radiotherapy and nephrectomy. The CDR3 DNA reads TGTGCCACCAGCAGAGATAGAGACAACCAGCCCCAGCATTTT. The encoded protein is CATSRDRDNQPQHF.